This passage covers 13 T cell receptor beta chains from one sample sequenced in a study of blood T cell repertoires in COVID-19. Data came from immunoSEQ multiplex PCR; TCRdb stores just in-frame clones and leaves some out. In the table there are about 95,000 clones, 75% to 90% of which are singletons. Material: peripheral blood. The receptor set was obtained from a man in his sixties with COVID-19, enrolled during active disease.

The V call is TRBV20-1, the J call TRBJ1-1, with D unclear. The CDR3 consists of 13 residues. The germline V and J ends were trimmed by 3 bases and 0 bases, with 8 bases remaining between them. CDR1 DFQATT and CDR2 SNEGSKA come from the germline V gene (reference sequence). This chain's CDR3 is CSASYEVNTEAFF. In nucleotides, the CDR3 is TGCAGTGCTAGTTACGAGGTGAACACTGAAGCTTTCTTT.

CDR3 protein: CASSLGTRDTQYF. The CDR3 nucleotides are TGTGCCAGCAGCTTAGGGACACGGGATACGCAGTATTTT. V usage is TRBV7-3 and J usage is TRBJ2-3; D possibly corresponds to TRBD1 (6 bases). Trimming took 2 bases from V and 6 from J, leaving 9 bases between them. Germline V gives CDR1 SGHTA, CDR2 FQGTGA. The CDR3 loop spans 13 amino acids.

This chain joins TRBV19 and TRBJ1-1; no clear D. The ends were cut back, 3 bases at V and 7 bases at J, with 9 bases in the middle. Germline CDR1 is LNHDA and CDR2 is SQIVND (reference sequence). CDR3 length equals 12 residues. This CDR3 reads CASSIAGNEAFF. The CDR3 nucleotides read TGTGCCAGTAGTATCGCCGGGAATGAAGCTTTCTTT.

The chain combines TRBV11-2 with TRBJ1-1; tentatively, D is TRBD1 (5 bases). This CDR3 region has 17 residues. V lost 3 bases to trimming and J lost 4 bases, with 21 bases between them. Germline CDR1 and CDR2: SGHAT and FQNNGV. CDR3 sequence reads: CASSLGGRRAVSTEAFF. CDR3 coding DNA: TGTGCCAGCAGCTTGGGGGGGAGGAGGGCGGTAAGCACTGAAGCTTTCTTT.

This sequence joins TRBV5-1 and TRBJ2-7; D possibly corresponds to TRBD2 (6 bases). Germline V CDR1 and CDR2: SGHRS, YFSETQ. V was clipped by 4 bases and J by 0 bases, with 23 bases between them. The CDR3 has 18 amino acids. The CDR3 loop is CASSPITSRDWSSYEQYF. DNA for the CDR3: TGCGCCAGCAGCCCGATAACTAGCCGGGACTGGAGCTCCTACGAGCAGTACTTC.

The V and J genes are TRBV9 and TRBJ2-7; 11 bases line up with TRBD2. The V gene's germline CDR1 is SGDLS and CDR2 YYNGEE. The junction had 8 bases not matched to a gene; V was cut back by 4 bases and J by 5 bases. The CDR3 runs 15 residues. CDR3 nucleotides: TGTGCCAGCAGCCCACTAGCGGGAGTCTTGAACGAGCAGTACTTC. Its protein is CASSPLAGVLNEQYF. Combining the CDR3 with reference TRBV9 and TRBJ2-7 gives the whole variable domain DSGVTQTPKHLITATGQRVTLRCSPRSGDLSVYWYQQSLDQGLQFLIQYYNGEERAKGNILERFSAQQFPDLHSELNLSSLELGDSALYFCASSPLAGVLNEQYFGPGTRLTVT.

The chain links TRBV7-9 to TRBJ2-7, with 7 bases lining up with TRBD1. This CDR3 spans 15 amino acids. Trimming cost V 1 base and J 3 bases; bases outside gene matches: 6. Germline V gene sequence: CDR1 SEHNR, CDR2 FQNEAQ (reference sequence). The CDR3 nucleotides read TGTGCCAGCAGCTTAGTGGGACAGAAAAGCTACGAGCAGTACTTC. Residues: CASSLVGQKSYEQYF. The variable domain in full, with the rest retrieved from reference TRBV7-9 and TRBJ2-7, is DTGVSQNPRHKITKRGQNVTFRCDPISEHNRLYWYRQTLGQGPEFLTYFQNEAQLEKSRLLSDRFSAERPKGSFSTLEIQRTEQGDSAMYLCASSLVGQKSYEQYFGPGTRLTVT.

V gene TRBV10-3 combines with J gene TRBJ1-1, with 8 nucleotides matching TRBD1. Germline values: CDR1 ENHRY, CDR2 SYGVKD. J gave up 4 bases and V 4 bases, and 2 bases lay outside the gene matches. This CDR3 is 13 amino acids long. The CDR3 DNA reads as TGTGCCATCAGTGGGACAGGGATCACTGAAGCTTTCTTT. Its protein is CAISGTGITEAFF.

This chain uses TRBV7-3 with TRBJ2-1; 12 bases line up with TRBD2. CDR1 is SGHTA and CDR2 is FQGTGA in the germline V gene. The CDR3 contains 17 residues. V lost 5 bases, J lost 9 bases, and 14 bases stayed unmatched. CDR3 nucleotides: TGTGCCAGCAGCAGAGAAGCCCGACTAGCGGGAGTGGGTGAGCAGTTCTTC. Translation gives CASSREARLAGVGEQFF.

This chain connects TRBV7-2 to TRBJ2-5, with D maybe TRBD2 (5 bases). Germline CDR1 reads SGHTA; CDR2 reads FQGNSA. V lost 1 base and J lost 1, with 10 bases in between. This CDR3 is built from 15 residues. CDR3 amino acids: CASSLGLAVQETQYF. CDR3 in DNA: TGTGCCAGCAGCTTAGGGCTAGCAGTCCAAGAGACCCAGTACTTC. Supplemented by reference TRBV7-2 and TRBJ2-5, the full variable domain reads GAGVSQSPSNKVTEKGKDVELRCDPISGHTALYWYRQSLGQGLEFLIYFQGNSAPDKSGLPSDRFSAERTGGSVSTLTIQRTQQEDSAVYLCASSLGLAVQETQYFGPGTRLLVL.

The chain links TRBV5-6 to TRBJ2-7; 7 bases line up with TRBD2. Losses at the gene ends were 3 bases for V and 5 bases for J; bases not matched to a gene: 8. The CDR3 spans 14 residues. Germline values: CDR1 SGHDT, CDR2 YYEEEE. The CDR3 region is CASSSGRDGDEQYF. In DNA, the CDR3 is TGTGCCAGCAGCTCGGGGAGGGACGGTGACGAGCAGTACTTC.

This chain joins TRBV10-2 and TRBJ2-3; 12 nucleotides match TRBD2. Germline CDR1 and CDR2: WSHSY and SAAADI. The length of the CDR3 is 14 residues. J lost 6 bases, V lost 4 bases, and 2 bases had no gene match. The CDR3 bases are TGCGCCAGCAGTGCAACTAGCGGGAGGGATACGCAGTATTTT. Protein product: CASSATSGRDTQYF.

This clone was seen a single time. V and J are TRBV4-2 and TRBJ2-6; D not certain. There are 17 residues in the CDR3. From germline, CDR1 is LGHNA and CDR2 YNFKEQ. The V gene lost 2 bases and the J gene lost 2 bases, with 13 bases spanning the gap. CDR3 sequence (DNA): TGTGCCAGCAGCCAACAGGTAGAGAAACCTGGGGCCAACGTCCTGACTTTC. The encoded protein is CASSQQVEKPGANVLTF.